These 27 T cell receptor beta chains share one sample of origin, sequenced in a study of control samples from healthy donors and cancer patients. Assay used: immunoSEQ multiplex PCR; TCRdb lists only in-frame clones, some missing. This table holds 390,000 or so clones, about 93% found once. Sequencing used PBMCs. The receptors come from a middle-aged man with head and neck cancer.

The rearrangement joins TRBV15 to TRBJ1-4; D uncertain. This CDR3 is 15 amino acids long. CDR1 is LNHNV, CDR2 YYDKDF, per germline (reference sequence). The V gene lost 9 bases and the J gene lost 3 bases, with 17 bases spanning the gap. CDR3 sequence: CATTRGGLANEKLFF. As DNA, the CDR3 is TGTGCCACAACCAGAGGCGGGCTGGCTAATGAAAAACTGTTTTTT.

The rearrangement uses TRBV4-3 and TRBJ2-3; the match to TRBD2 covers 7 bases. The CDR3 loop spans 16 amino acids. Unmatched junction bases numbered 6, after V lost 0 bases and J lost 3 bases. From germline, CDR1 is LGHNA and CDR2 YSLEER. CDR3 region: CASSQEVNGGTDTQYF. In DNA form, the CDR3 reads TGCGCCAGCAGCCAAGAAGTCAACGGGGGGACAGATACGCAGTATTTT.

This clone occurred once. The V gene is TRBV18, the J gene TRBJ1-4; D ambiguous. V lost 5 bases and J 8 bases, leaving 15 bases between the germline ends. CDR1 is KGHSH, CDR2 LQKENI, per germline. The CDR3 covers 14 residues. The CDR3 region has the DNA TGTGCCAGCTCAGCCGGGAGGCTAGGGGAAAAACTGTTTTTT. Amino acid sequence: CASSAGRLGEKLFF.

The J gene is TRBJ1-1, the V gene TRBV18; D unresolved. There are 12 residues in the CDR3. CDR1 KGHSH and CDR2 LQKENI come from the germline V gene. Trimming took 8 bases from V and 1 from J, leaving 8 bases between them. CDR3 nucleotides: TGTGCCAGCCACCGACCGAACACTGAAGCTTTCTTT. This gives the protein CASHRPNTEAFF.

V is TRBV14 and J is TRBJ2-3; D might be TRBD1 (6 bases). The CDR3 has 16 amino acids. Trimming removed 4 bases from V and 0 bases from J, with 14 bases in between. Germline V CDR1 and CDR2: SGHDN, FVKESK. CDR3 region: CASSRTDRWSTDTQYF. The CDR3 nucleotides read TGTGCCAGCAGCCGAACGGACAGATGGAGCACAGATACGCAGTATTTT.

The chain is built from TRBV9 and TRBJ2-1, with D perhaps TRBD1 (6 bases). Germline lookup yields CDR1 SGDLS and CDR2 YYNGEE. V lost 1 base to trimming and J lost 5 bases, with 22 bases between them. This CDR3 has 18 residues. The CDR3 loop reads CASSVSPAVRGLHNEQFF. CDR3 nucleotide sequence: TGTGCCAGCAGCGTATCCCCAGCGGTCAGGGGCCTACACAATGAGCAGTTCTTC.

The chain employs TRBV3-1 (or the pseudogene TRBV3-2) and TRBJ2-1; D remains unclear. V lost 0 bases to trimming and J lost 5 bases, with 11 bases between them. The CDR3 is made up of 15 amino acids. Germline values: CDR1 LGHDT, CDR2 YNNKEL (reference sequence). CDR3 in DNA: TGTGCCAGCAGCCAAGACAGGTTAAACCACAATGAGCAGTTCTTC. Its protein product is CASSQDRLNHNEQFF.

This clone was seen once. The chain combines TRBV9 with TRBJ1-1, with D perhaps TRBD1 (6 bases). Trimming took off 1 base at V and 1 base at J, with 11 bases between the two ends. Germline assignment: CDR1 SGDLS and CDR2 YYNGEE. This CDR3 spans 15 amino acids. The CDR3 reads CASSVLSGANTEAFF. CDR3 bases: TGTGCCAGCAGCGTATTATCAGGGGCGAACACTGAAGCTTTCTTT.

The chain is built from TRBV3-1 (or the pseudogene TRBV3-2) and TRBJ1-2, with D unclear. There are 14 residues in the CDR3. V shed 0 bases and J shed 4 bases, with 9 bases lying between them. The germline CDR1 and CDR2 sequences are LGHDT and YNNKEL (reference sequence). In nucleotides, the CDR3 is TGTGCCAGCAGCCAAGATACCGGGAGCTATGGCTACACCTTC. This encodes CASSQDTGSYGYTF.

The chain couples TRBV5-1 to TRBJ2-5; 7 nucleotides align to TRBD1. The CDR3 sequence is 16 residues long. V shed 3 bases and J 2 bases; nucleotides not matched to a gene: 10. The V gene's germline CDR1 is SGHRS and CDR2 YFSETQ. The CDR3 DNA reads TGCGCCAGCAGCTGGAACGCCGGGACAGAACAAGAGACCCAGTACTTC. Its translation is CASSWNAGTEQETQYF.

The chain links TRBV5-5 to TRBJ2-1; perhaps TRBD2 as D (6 bases). Trimming left V 6 bases short and J 15 bases short, with 19 bases between. Germline values: CDR1 SGHKS, CDR2 YYEKEE (reference sequence). This CDR3 contains 12 residues. CDR3 protein: CASTPGADYGFF. Written as DNA, the CDR3 is TGTGCCAGCACTCCCGGGGCGGACTATGGGTTCTTC.

In this sample, this clone turned up a few times. This specimen includes other DNA sequences encoding the same CDR3. V gene TRBV5-6 combines with J gene TRBJ2-7; the D gene is possibly TRBD1 (6 bases). Between the trimmed V and J ends, which lost 0 bases and 4 bases, there was a span of 8 bases. Germline CDR1 is SGHDT and CDR2 is YYEEEE. This CDR3 spans 13 amino acids. The CDR3 bases are TGTGCCAGCAGCTTGGGACAGGTTTACGAGCAGTACTTC. Protein sequence: CASSLGQVYEQYF.

The V call is TRBV30, the J call TRBJ2-7; 11 positions agree with TRBD1. J lost 4 bases, V lost 3 bases, and 5 bases had no gene match. Germline CDR1 and CDR2: GTSNPN and SVGIG (reference sequence). CDR3 length equals 14 residues. CDR3 sequence reads: CAWSSGTGGYEQYF. The DNA for the CDR3 is TGTGCCTGGAGCTCCGGGACAGGGGGGTACGAGCAGTACTTC.

The sample holds one count of this clone. The rearrangement uses TRBV5-6 and TRBJ1-5; D not certain. V lost 1 base to trimming and J lost 0 bases, with 8 bases between them. Germline V gene lookup returns CDR1 SGHDT and CDR2 YYEEEE. The CDR3 is made up of 15 amino acids. The CDR3 nucleotides read TGTGCCAGCAGCTTGAACGGTTATAGCAATCAGCCCCAGCATTTT. Encoded protein: CASSLNGYSNQPQHF.

The V and J genes are TRBV7-8 and TRBJ1-1, with 12 bases identical to TRBD1. J was trimmed by 10 bases and V by 5 bases; bases with no gene match: 11. The CDR3 runs to 15 residues. Germline V gives CDR1 SGHVS, CDR2 FQNEAQ. This chain's CDR3 is CASSARGTGGLVAFF. The CDR3 DNA is TGTGCCAGCAGCGCTAGAGGGACAGGGGGCTTAGTAGCTTTCTTT.

The chain uses TRBV2 and TRBJ1-5, with a possible D match to TRBD1 (5 bases). Trimming took 2 bases from V and 5 from J, leaving 10 bases between them. The CDR3 runs 14 residues. From germline, CDR1 is SNHLY and CDR2 FYNNEI. CDR3 amino acids: CASSESRVDQPQHF. CDR3 DNA sequence: TGTGCCAGCAGTGAATCCAGGGTGGATCAGCCCCAGCATTTT.

The V gene is TRBV11-2, the J gene TRBJ2-5; weak D call: TRBD2 (6 bases). Germline values: CDR1 SGHAT, CDR2 FQNNGV. This CDR3 contains 15 residues. Trimming cost V 5 bases and J 2 bases, with 15 bases left between them. In nucleotides, the CDR3 is TGTGCCAGCAGCCTCACGGGGGAGGTACAAGAGACCCAGTACTTC. It yields the protein CASSLTGEVQETQYF.

The CDR3 reads CASSEAPNNQPQHF. The DNA for the CDR3 is TGTGCCAGCAGTGAAGCGCCGAATAATCAGCCCCAGCATTTT. The V gene is TRBV6-1, the J gene TRBJ1-5; D gene ambiguous. CDR1 and CDR2 from the germline V gene are MNHNS and SASEGT. The V and J ends lost 0 bases and 4 bases respectively, with 7 bases between them. This CDR3 has 14 amino acids.

The rearrangement joins TRBV7-9 to TRBJ2-2; TRBD1 matches 8 bases. The CDR3 length is 17 residues. With V trimmed by 4 bases and J by 6 bases, 13 bases remained unmatched. Germline CDR1 SEHNR, CDR2 FQNEAQ (reference sequence). The CDR3 spells CASSSPGDRGPSGELFF. The CDR3 DNA reads as TGTGCCAGCAGCTCCCCTGGAGACAGGGGCCCGTCCGGGGAGCTGTTTTTT.

This chain uses TRBV6-1 with TRBJ1-3, with D unresolved. Germline loops: CDR1 MNHNS, CDR2 SASEGT. The CDR3 has 16 amino acids. The V gene lost 3 bases and the J gene lost 0 bases, with 12 bases spanning the gap. CDR3: CASSDLYTSSGNTIYF. For the CDR3, the DNA is TGTGCCAGCAGTGACCTTTACACGAGCTCTGGAAACACCATATATTTT.

This rearrangement joins TRBV30 to TRBJ2-7, with D perhaps being TRBD1 or TRBD2 (6 bases each). CDR1 and CDR2 from the germline V gene are GTSNPN and SVGIG (reference sequence). The CDR3 runs to 13 residues. V was trimmed by 0 bases and J by 6 bases, leaving 12 bases between them. The CDR3 DNA sequence: TGTGCCTGGAGTGTTACAAAGGGGGGCGAGCAGTACTTC. This encodes CAWSVTKGGEQYF. Filled out from reference TRBV30 and TRBJ2-7, the complete variable domain reads SQTIHQWPATLVQPVGSPLSLECTVEGTSNPNLYWYRQAAGRGLQLLFYSVGIGQISSEVPQNLSASRPQDRQFILSSKKLLLSDSGFYLCAWSVTKGGEQYFGPGTRLTVT.

The chain is built from TRBV5-4 and TRBJ2-2, with a weak D call TRBD2 (5 bases). The length of the CDR3 is 14 residues. V was cut by 3 bases and J by 7 bases, with 13 bases left in between. CDR1 SGHNT and CDR2 YYREEE come from the germline V gene (reference sequence). The CDR3 region has the DNA TGTGCCAGCAGCTCCACGGGGTTAGGCGGGGAGCTGTTTTTT. Translated: CASSSTGLGGELFF.

V and J are TRBV11-2 and TRBJ2-5, with a tentative D call TRBD1 (5 bases). Between the trimmed V and J ends, which lost 3 bases and 5 bases, there was a span of 16 bases. This CDR3 is built from 15 residues. Looked up from germline, CDR1 is SGHAT and CDR2 is FQNNGV. CDR3 coding DNA: TGTGCCAGCAGCTTCAGGGTACTGGGGTTCGAGACCCAGTACTTC. It translates to CASSFRVLGFETQYF.

This sequence joins TRBV5-6 and TRBJ2-7; 8 bases fit TRBD2. CDR3 length: 15 amino acids. With V trimmed by 4 bases and J by 4 bases, 10 bases remained unmatched. The V gene's germline CDR1 is SGHDT and CDR2 YYEEEE. The CDR3 sequence is CASSAGLAFRYEQYF. CDR3 sequence (DNA): TGTGCCAGCAGCGCCGGACTAGCCTTCCGGTACGAGCAGTACTTC.

The chain employs TRBV7-2 and TRBJ1-5; TRBD1 matches at 9 bases. Germline V gene data show CDR1 as SGHTA and CDR2 as FQGNSA. The junction had 7 bases not matched to a gene; V was cut back by 4 bases and J by 6 bases. The CDR3 contains 15 residues. The CDR3 here is CASSSTGGAGQPQHF. The CDR3 DNA follows: TGTGCCAGCAGCTCAACAGGGGGCGCGGGTCAGCCCCAGCATTTT.

The chain combines TRBV29-1 with TRBJ1-1; D gene uncertain. Per the germline V gene, CDR1 is SQVTM and CDR2 is ANQGSEA. There are 13 residues in the CDR3. V was clipped by 5 bases and J by 3 bases, with 13 bases between them. CDR3 region: CSVLGLADTEAFF. CDR3 bases: TGCAGCGTTTTGGGGTTAGCCGACACTGAAGCTTTCTTT.

The CDR3 region has the DNA TGTGCCGTAAACCCTGGGACAGGGAGCACAGATACGCAGTATTTT. This gives the protein CAVNPGTGSTDTQYF. V and J are TRBV7-9 and TRBJ2-3, with TRBD1 matching over 9 bases. Germline-derived CDR1 and CDR2 are SEHNR and FQNEAQ (reference sequence). J gave up 0 bases and V 11 bases, and 9 bases lay outside the gene matches. The CDR3 is 15 amino acids.